These 17 T cell receptor beta chains came from one sample sequenced in a study of T cells in Graves' hyperthyroidism and ophthalmopathy (dated by TCRdb to the late 2010s). The method was multiplex PCR. This sample was sequenced with an Illumina HiSeq 2000. The TCR beta CDR3 regions were amplified from the RNA transcripts. The first round of RT-PCR for the TCR CDR3 was performed with the HTBI primer set and the Qiagen OneStep RT-PCR kit. Through fastp at Q25 and MiXCR, TCRdb rebuilt clones from the public reads, retaining in-frame beta chains. Identical CDR3 protein sequences are pooled into one entry, listed with their most common genes and DNA. Counted in this sample were about 98,000 distinct CDR3 sequences; roughly 40% of them appeared once. The ten top clones hold roughly a tenth of the sample. Sequencing was performed on peripheral blood or thyroid tissue (not recorded which). Receptors originate from a young woman with Graves' hyperthyroidism.

At least ten counts were recorded for this clonotype. The rearrangement uses TRBV7-2 and TRBJ1-2; 7 bases match TRBD1. Looked up from germline, CDR1 is SGHTA and CDR2 is FQGNSA. J lost 8 bases, V lost 5 bases, and 8 bases had no gene match. The CDR3 spans 13 residues. The CDR3 coding sequence is TGTGCCAGCAGCAAAACAGGGGTAGGCGGCTACACCTTC. Protein: CASSKTGVGGYTF.

The gene calls are TRBV5-1 and TRBJ2-2; no clear D. Deletions cut 0 bases from V and 4 bases from J, with 10 bases between. Germline V gene lookup returns CDR1 SGHRS and CDR2 YFSETQ. The CDR3 has 15 amino acids. The CDR3 sequence is CASSLVSPTTGELFF. In DNA form, the CDR3 reads TGCGCCAGCAGCTTGGTATCTCCAACCACCGGGGAGCTGTTTTTT.

This clonotype was observed at least ten times. The CDR3 sequence: CASSGTNSGQPQHF. CDR3 DNA sequence: TGTGCCAGCAGCGGGACCAATTCAGGTCAGCCCCAGCATTTT. The rearrangement joins TRBV28 to TRBJ1-5; weak D call: TRBD1 (5 bases). In germline, CDR1 is MDHEN, CDR2 SYDVKM. The germline V and J ends were trimmed by 6 bases and 6 bases, with 15 bases remaining between them. The CDR3 is 14 amino acids.

There are many counts of this clonotype. The V gene is TRBV12-3 or TRBV12-4, the J gene TRBJ2-7; TRBD2 agrees at 10 bases. CDR3 length equals 16 residues. Trimming removed 4 bases from V and 0 bases from J; junction bases left unmatched: 6. CDR3 protein: CASSSSGTSDSYEQYF. As DNA, the CDR3 is TGTGCCAGCAGTTCCTCCGGGACTAGCGACTCCTACGAGCAGTACTTC.

On this clonotype itself: Just one base apart from a much larger clone, this may be a read error. The CDR3, as DNA: TGTACCAGCAGCCCTTCGGACAGGGGAAGAATTGGCTACACCTTC. The encoded protein is CTSSPSDRGRIGYTF. V is TRBV21-1 and J is TRBJ1-2; TRBD1, the table's D call, was not compared with the DNA. TRBV21-1 is given as a pseudogene. The CDR3 has 15 residues.

Points on this clonotype: The missing conserved phenylalanine or tryptophan at the end of this CDR3 makes a read error likely. The limits of the CDR3 on the DNA are not certain, so only TCRdb's listed CDR3 is given. This chain's CDR3 is CASSVGTEYGYTFGS. The V gene is TRBV9, the J gene TRBJ2-5; the table calls TRBD1, which could not be checked here. Both ends counted, the CDR3 spans 15 residues. Germline V gene data show CDR1 as SGDLS and CDR2 as YYNGEE.

As concerns this clonotype: A much larger clone differs from this one at a single base, so this may be a read error. CDR3 residues: CAISSSRRRGEKLFF. The CDR3, as DNA: TGTGCCATCAGTTCTAGCCGGCGGAGGGGGGAAAAACTGTTTTTT. V and J are TRBV10-3 and TRBJ1-4, with D possibly TRBD1 on 6 matching bases. This CDR3 has 15 amino acids. Trimming took off 5 bases at V and 8 bases at J, with 18 bases between the two ends. The germline V gene encodes CDR1 ENHRY and CDR2 SYGVKD.

About this clonotype itself: Sequence at one end of the junction differs from germline and may be a read error. This chain uses TRBV18 with TRBJ2-3, with 8 bases matching TRBD1. The CDR3 is 15 amino acids. The germline V gene encodes CDR1 KGHSH and CDR2 LQKENI. The CDR3 sequence is CGSSPGQGFTDTQYF. The CDR3 nucleotides are TGTGGCAGCTCACCAGGACAGGGATTCACAGATACGCAGTATTTT.

A note on this clonotype: The junction and the germline gene differ at one end; a read error may be behind it. The chain uses TRBV6-5 and TRBJ2-7; 9 bases agree with TRBD1. The CDR3 length is 14 residues. CDR1 is MNHEY, CDR2 SVGAGI, per germline. The CDR3, as DNA: TGTGCCAGCAGCCCCGGGACAGGGTCCCACGAGCAGCACTTC. This gives the protein CASSPGTGSHEQHF.

The chain carries TRBV7-2 and TRBJ1-2, with TRBD1 identical over 9 bases. The CDR3 sequence is 13 residues long. From germline, CDR1 is SGHTA and CDR2 FQGNSA. V lost 6 bases to trimming and J lost 7 bases; unmatched junction nucleotides: 6. The CDR3 loop reads CASSSGQGGGYTF. The CDR3 DNA reads TGTGCCAGCAGTTCGGGACAGGGTGGTGGCTACACCTTC.

This clonotype was recorded at least ten times. Here the CDR3 reads CASSLDEVRGALLMNTEAFF. CDR3 sequence (DNA): TGTGCCAGCAGCTTAGATGAGGTTCGGGGGGCGTTGTTAATGAACACTGAAGCTTTCTTT. The V gene is TRBV7-8, the J gene TRBJ1-1, with D perhaps matching TRBD1 (6 bases). The CDR3 totals 20 residues. The V end was cut by 1 base, the J end by 0 bases, with 24 bases between. Germline-derived CDR1 and CDR2 are SGHVS and FQNEAQ.

This chain uses TRBV24-1 with TRBJ2-7; 10 bases align to TRBD2. The J segment lost 3 bases and the V segment lost 8 bases, leaving 18 bases of the junction unmatched. The CDR3 runs to 18 residues. Germline V gene data show CDR1 as KGHDR and CDR2 as SFDVKD. In DNA form, the CDR3 reads TGTGCCACCAATACCACCGGGACTAGCGACAATTTATTCTACGAGCAGTACTTC. This codes for CATNTTGTSDNLFYEQYF.

The chain has TRBV19 and TRBJ1-5, with TRBD1 as a possible D gene (5 bases). V lost 3 bases and J 9 bases, leaving 9 bases between the germline ends. Germline-derived CDR1 and CDR2 are LNHDA and SQIVND (reference sequence). This CDR3 comprises 12 residues. The CDR3 region is CASSMAGRPQHF. The DNA for the CDR3 is TGTGCCAGTAGTATGGCGGGGCGGCCCCAGCATTTT.

This clonotype was recorded at least ten times. The chain joins TRBV28 to TRBJ1-2; D not certain. CDR1 MDHEN and CDR2 SYDVKM come from the germline V gene. The CDR3 runs 13 residues. V lost 8 bases and J lost 5, with 15 bases in between. CDR3 residues: CASQKFGVYGYTF. DNA of the CDR3: TGTGCCAGCCAGAAATTCGGGGTGTATGGCTACACCTTC.

The chain couples TRBV7-9 to TRBJ2-3, with D possibly being TRBD1 (5 bases). V was trimmed by 5 bases and J by 0 bases, leaving 12 bases between them. This CDR3 has 15 amino acids. The V gene's germline CDR1 is SEHNR and CDR2 FQNEAQ (reference sequence). The CDR3 region has the DNA TGTGCCAGCAGCCAACCTGGGGCTAGCACAGATACGCAGTATTTT. Residues: CASSQPGASTDTQYF.

This clonotype was observed at least ten times. This chain connects TRBV4-2 to TRBJ2-7, with 9 positions matching TRBD2. The CDR3 contains 17 residues. Unmatched junction bases numbered 9, after V lost 1 base and J lost 2 bases. CDR1 LGHNA and CDR2 YNFKEQ come from the germline V gene. The CDR3 protein is CASSQAAPSGIAYEQYF. CDR3 DNA: TGTGCCAGCAGCCAAGCCGCCCCTAGCGGGATCGCCTACGAGCAGTACTTC.

At least ten counts were recorded for this clonotype. The V gene is TRBV10-3, the J gene TRBJ2-7; a possible D gene is TRBD2 (6 bases). Germline CDR1 ENHRY, CDR2 SYGVKD. Trimming took 10 bases from V and 1 from J, leaving 17 bases between them. This CDR3 has 14 amino acids. CDR3 in DNA: TGTGCCACTACATTGTTAGCGGAGTCCTACGAGCAGTACTTC. Amino acid sequence: CATTLLAESYEQYF.